The 28 T cell receptor beta chains in this list originate from one sample, sequenced in a study of T cell responses to AZD1222 COVID-19 vaccine. TCRdb's table, derived via immunoSEQ multiplex PCR, lists solely in-frame clones and lacks some. In the table there are about 130,000 clones, approximately 88% of which are singletons. Sample: peripheral blood, taken on day 0 of AZD1222 vaccination. These receptors all come from an adult in good health.

This sequence joins TRBV19 and TRBJ1-2, with 8 bases identical to TRBD1. The CDR3 sequence is 13 residues long. The V and J ends lost 6 bases and 6 bases, in that order; junction bases with no gene match: 6. Germline CDR1 is LNHDA and CDR2 is SQIVND (reference sequence). The CDR3: CASSPDRVDGYTF. The CDR3 DNA reads as TGTGCCAGTAGCCCGGACAGGGTAGATGGCTACACCTTC.

The rearrangement joins TRBV6-1 to TRBJ1-1, with TRBD1 matching over 12 bases. J gave up 4 bases and V 3 bases, and 9 bases lay outside the gene matches. The CDR3 consists of 17 residues. Germline loops: CDR1 MNHNS, CDR2 SASEGT. CDR3 in DNA: TGTGCCAGCAGTGATCCGGGACAGGGGGCTGGGAGCACTGAAGCTTTCTTT. Translated, it gives CASSDPGQGAGSTEAFF.

CDR3 protein: CASSLSVGRGEKLFF. The CDR3 nucleotides read TGCGCCAGCAGCTTGTCCGTAGGGCGGGGTGAAAAACTGTTTTTT. The chain recombines TRBV5-1 with TRBJ1-4, with D unclear. The CDR3 length is 15 residues. The germline gives CDR1 SGHRS, CDR2 YFSETQ. Trimming took 1 base from V and 7 from J, leaving 14 bases between them.

V gene TRBV6-2 or TRBV6-3 combines with J gene TRBJ1-6, with 7 bases aligning to TRBD1. Losses at the gene ends were 6 bases for V and 6 bases for J; bases not matched to a gene: 5. The CDR3 sequence is 14 residues long. Germline V gene data show CDR1 as MNHEY and CDR2 as SVGEGT. In DNA form, the CDR3 reads TGTGCCAGCAGCCGGGGACAGTCTAATTCACCCCTCCACTTT. Residues: CASSRGQSNSPLHF.

The V call is TRBV9, the J call TRBJ2-3, with D perhaps matching TRBD1 (5 bases). V was trimmed by 3 bases and J by 4 bases, leaving 15 bases between them. The CDR3 has 15 amino acids. Germline assignment: CDR1 SGDLS and CDR2 YYNGEE. CDR3 DNA: TGTGCCAGCAGCGCAGGGTCCACTGGGGCAGATACGCAGTATTTT. Its translation: CASSAGSTGADTQYF.

This chain joins TRBV3-1 (or the pseudogene TRBV3-2) and TRBJ1-5; TRBD1 matches 7 bases. The V and J ends lost 4 bases and 1 base, in that order; junction bases with no gene match: 7. The germline V gene encodes CDR1 LGHDT and CDR2 YNNKEL (reference sequence). The CDR3 extends over 16 amino acids. The CDR3 nucleotides read TGTGCCAGCAGCCCAGGTCAGGGGGTCAGCAATCAGCCCCAGCATTTT. The encoded protein is CASSPGQGVSNQPQHF.

The chain employs TRBV9 and TRBJ1-4; no reliable D call. The germline V gene encodes CDR1 SGDLS and CDR2 YYNGEE. This CDR3 has 11 residues. Trimming pared 6 bases from V and 7 bases from J, leaving 7 bases between. The CDR3 DNA is TGTGCCAGCAACCCCGTTGAAAAACTGTTTTTT. Protein: CASNPVEKLFF. Using reference TRBV9 and TRBJ1-4 for the parts outside the CDR3, the full variable domain is DSGVTQTPKHLITATGQRVTLRCSPRSGDLSVYWYQQSLDQGLQFLIQYYNGEERAKGNILERFSAQQFPDLHSELNLSSLELGDSALYFCASNPVEKLFFGSGTQLSVL.

The V gene is TRBV11-3, the J gene TRBJ1-5; D gene uncertain. Germline CDR1 reads SGHNT; CDR2 reads YENEEA. This CDR3 is built from 14 residues. V was cut by 5 bases and J by 11 bases, with 19 bases left in between. CDR3 bases: TGTGCCAGCAGCCTCGGAGTTTCTGGGAGGACCCAGCATTTT. As protein: CASSLGVSGRTQHF.

This chain uses TRBV6-2 or TRBV6-3 with TRBJ1-4, with 7 bases aligning to TRBD1. The CDR3 runs to 16 residues. Germline V lookup: CDR1 MNHEY, CDR2 SVGEGT. Germline trimming cut 3 bases from V and 0 bases from J; bases unmatched to any gene: 4. CDR3: CASSYPGGATNEKLFF. The DNA for the CDR3 is TGTGCCAGCAGTTATCCAGGGGGGGCAACTAATGAAAAACTGTTTTTT.

This clone was counted a few times. This rearrangement joins TRBV4-1 to TRBJ2-1, with TRBD2 identical over 12 bases. CDR3 length equals 15 residues. V lost 2 bases, J lost 7 bases, and 3 bases stayed unmatched. In germline, CDR1 is MGHRA, CDR2 YSYEKL. The CDR3 is CASSQPGTSGNEQFF. The CDR3 DNA reads TGCGCCAGCAGCCAACCGGGGACTAGCGGGAATGAGCAGTTCTTC.

This clone came up once. V and J are TRBV5-1 and TRBJ2-5; 7 bases fit TRBD1. Germline lookup yields CDR1 SGHRS and CDR2 YFSETQ. This CDR3 spans 15 amino acids. The junction had 11 bases not matched to a gene; V was cut back by 4 bases and J by 5 bases. CDR3 nucleotides: TGCGCCAGCAGCCGCCGACAGGGCGGGTCTGAGACCCAGTACTTC. Translated, it gives CASSRRQGGSETQYF.

This clone appeared a single time. This chain links TRBV5-4 with TRBJ1-1; 9 nucleotides line up with TRBD1. There are 14 residues in the CDR3. In germline, CDR1 is SGHNT, CDR2 YYREEE (reference sequence). V dropped 4 bases and J dropped 4; count of bases not matched to a gene: 5. The CDR3 nucleotides read TGTGCCAGCAGCCAAACAGGGGGCGGCACTGAAGCTTTCTTT. It translates to CASSQTGGGTEAFF.

A few counts support this clone. V is TRBV7-9 and J is TRBJ2-1, with D perhaps being TRBD1 or TRBD2 (6 bases each). Trimming stripped 3 bases from V and 2 bases from J, with 11 bases between. Germline CDR1 is SEHNR and CDR2 is FQNEAQ (reference sequence). This CDR3 has 15 residues. CDR3 amino acids: CASSFDGGPYNEQFF. The CDR3 region has the DNA TGTGCCAGCAGCTTTGACGGGGGCCCCTACAATGAGCAGTTCTTC. The entire variable domain, with the rest obtained from reference TRBV7-9 and TRBJ2-1, is as follows: DTGVSQNPRHKITKRGQNVTFRCDPISEHNRLYWYRQTLGQGPEFLTYFQNEAQLEKSRLLSDRFSAERPKGSFSTLEIQRTEQGDSAMYLCASSFDGGPYNEQFFGPGTRLTVL.

The V and J genes are TRBV3-1 (or the pseudogene TRBV3-2) and TRBJ1-1; D gene unclear. Germline V gene data show CDR1 as LGHDT and CDR2 as YNNKEL (reference sequence). CDR3 length: 15 residues. V was clipped by 3 bases and J by 1 base, with 12 bases between them. The CDR3 DNA is TGTGCCAGCAGCCACCAGTCGACACCGAACACTGAAGCTTTCTTT. As protein: CASSHQSTPNTEAFF.

The rearrangement links TRBV11-2 to TRBJ1-3; D perhaps matches TRBD1 (6 bases). Germline V gene data show CDR1 as SGHAT and CDR2 as FQNNGV. V shed 5 bases and J shed 7 bases, with 18 bases lying between them. This CDR3 comprises 15 residues. The chain's CDR3 is CASSRTRGGENTIYF. In DNA form, the CDR3 reads TGTGCCAGCAGCCGAACTAGGGGGGGGGAGAACACCATATATTTT.

The chain links TRBV30 to TRBJ2-1; 8 positions match TRBD2. Unmatched junction bases numbered 10, after V lost 2 bases and J lost 4 bases. Germline lookup yields CDR1 GTSNPN and CDR2 SVGIG (reference sequence). The CDR3 runs 16 residues. CDR3 nucleotide sequence: TGTGCCTGGAGTCGAGGAGCGGGGGCCTTTTACAATGAGCAGTTCTTC. Protein product: CAWSRGAGAFYNEQFF.

The V call is TRBV6-5, the J call TRBJ1-6; TRBD1 matches 10 bases. The CDR3 runs 15 residues. V gave up 3 bases and J gave up 10 bases; unmatched junction bases: 6. Germline CDR1 and CDR2: MNHEY and SVGAGI. CDR3 amino acids: CASSYTGTGVSPLHF. The CDR3, as DNA: TGTGCCAGCAGTTATACCGGGACAGGGGTATCACCCCTCCACTTT.

V gene TRBV14 combines with J gene TRBJ1-6; weak D call: TRBD1 (6 bases). The V gene lost 5 bases and the J gene lost 10 bases, with 15 bases spanning the gap. This CDR3 spans 14 amino acids. The germline V gene encodes CDR1 SGHDN and CDR2 FVKESK. The CDR3 protein is CASSLTGLGSPLHF. Written as DNA, the CDR3 is TGTGCCAGCAGCTTAACAGGGCTTGGATCACCCCTCCACTTT.

This CDR3 reads CASSLEGTVNTGELFF. Written as DNA, the CDR3 is TGTGCCAGCAGCTTAGAGGGGACAGTGAACACCGGGGAGCTGTTTTTT. The chain employs TRBV11-2 and TRBJ2-2; 7 nucleotides line up with TRBD1. This CDR3 is built from 16 residues. With V trimmed by 0 bases and J by 1 base, 2 bases remained unmatched. Germline assignment: CDR1 SGHAT and CDR2 FQNNGV.

Ten or more counts support this clone. The chain has TRBV7-9 and TRBJ1-2; 7 nucleotides agree with TRBD1. V was clipped by 2 bases and J by 9 bases; unmatched bases: 6. Germline assignment: CDR1 SEHNR and CDR2 FQNEAQ (reference sequence). The CDR3 is 13 residues long. CDR3 bases: TGTGCCAGCAGCTTACCCAACAGGGGCCGCTACACCTTC. Residues: CASSLPNRGRYTF.

The chain recombines TRBV19 with TRBJ1-2; D is undetermined. Trimming took 5 bases from V and 3 from J, leaving 7 bases between them. From germline, CDR1 is LNHDA and CDR2 SQIVND (reference sequence). The CDR3 runs to 12 residues. CDR3 DNA sequence: TGTGCCAGTAGTTTGTCGGACTATGGCTACACCTTC. Protein sequence: CASSLSDYGYTF.

The chain joins TRBV6-5 to TRBJ1-2, with TRBD1 matching 7 bases. The CDR3 runs 13 residues. V lost 5 bases to trimming and J lost 2 bases; unmatched junction nucleotides: 2. The germline V gene encodes CDR1 MNHEY and CDR2 SVGAGI. In DNA form, the CDR3 reads TGTGCCAGCAGTAAGACAGGGAACTATGGCTACACCTTC. Protein sequence: CASSKTGNYGYTF.

This chain connects TRBV28 to TRBJ1-6; no reliable D call. V lost 7 bases to trimming and J lost 0 bases, with 10 bases between them. The CDR3 is 15 residues long. Germline V lookup: CDR1 MDHEN, CDR2 SYDVKM. The CDR3 region has the DNA TGTGCCAGCAAAACGTCTAGCTCCTATAATTCACCCCTCCACTTT. Translation gives CASKTSSSYNSPLHF.

In its sample, this clone was seen once. The chain carries TRBV6-2 or TRBV6-3 and TRBJ1-1, with TRBD1 as a possible D gene (5 bases). This CDR3 comprises 17 residues. V was shortened by 4 bases and J by 2 bases, with 20 bases between the two germline ends. Per germline, CDR1 MNHEY and CDR2 SVGEGT. In DNA, the CDR3 is TGTGCCAGCAGTTTGTTTTCCAGAACAGGTCCTAACACTGAAGCTTTCTTT. It yields the protein CASSLFSRTGPNTEAFF.

This chain joins TRBV7-2 and TRBJ2-3; D unclear. Germline lookup yields CDR1 SGHTA and CDR2 FQGNSA. The CDR3 sequence is 11 residues long. Trimming removed 5 bases from V and 7 bases from J, with 7 bases in between. CDR3 coding DNA: TGTGCCAGCAGCCTTTTTAATACGCAGTATTTT. Its protein product is CASSLFNTQYF.

The chain employs TRBV27 and TRBJ2-7; D unresolved. V lost 5 bases and J lost 2, with 10 bases in between. Germline-derived CDR1 and CDR2 are MNHEY and SMNVEV (reference sequence). There are 13 residues in the CDR3. The CDR3 nucleotides are TGTGCCAGCAGTACCTTTGGGGCCTACGAGCAGTACTTC. This gives the protein CASSTFGAYEQYF.

This clone was seen once. The chain couples TRBV5-1 to TRBJ2-1; 9 nucleotides match TRBD2. This CDR3 has 15 residues. The germline gives CDR1 SGHRS, CDR2 YFSETQ. The J segment lost 4 bases and the V segment lost 6 bases, leaving 8 bases of the junction unmatched. CDR3 region: CASTQAGGTYNEQFF. Written as DNA, the CDR3 is TGCGCCAGCACCCAAGCGGGGGGAACTTACAATGAGCAGTTCTTC.

The chain links TRBV14 to TRBJ2-1, with 8 positions matching TRBD1. J lost 15 bases, V lost 2 bases, and 9 bases had no gene match. The CDR3 contains 13 residues. CDR1 and CDR2 (germline): SGHDN, FVKESK. The CDR3 reads CASSQSQGAVRFF. For the CDR3, the DNA is TGTGCCAGCAGCCAATCCCAGGGGGCAGTAAGGTTCTTC.